Listed here are 10 T cell receptor beta chains from one sample, sequenced in a study of response to subunit inactivated influenza vaccine. TCRdb re-analysed the RT-PCR reads in MiXCR, keeping a single row per CDR3 protein. Of 500,000 to 600,000 distinct CDR3 sequences listed, 13% are singletons. The sample consisted of PBMCs from blood, taken about 6 weeks after vaccination. The receptors were gathered from a man aged 50-59 years who received an inactivated influenza vaccine.

This clonotype was seen many times. The chain links TRBV12-3 or TRBV12-4 to TRBJ1-2; D unclear. V was cut by 7 bases and J by 0 bases, with 15 bases left in between. The CDR3 has 15 residues. The CDR3 DNA is TGTGCCAGCACCCGGGCGGGCCCTGCTAACTATGGCTACACCTTC. Its translation: CASTRAGPANYGYTF.

The gene calls are TRBV3-1 and TRBJ2-1, with 10 bases matching TRBD2. The CDR3 runs 17 residues. J lost 2 bases, V lost 5 bases, and 9 bases had no gene match. From germline, CDR1 is LGHDT and CDR2 YNNKEL (reference sequence). The CDR3 region is CASSALGLAETYNEQFF. In nucleotides, the CDR3 is TGTGCCAGCAGCGCGCTCGGACTAGCGGAAACCTACAATGAGCAGTTCTTC.

This clonotype was seen a handful of times. The J gene is TRBJ2-7, the V gene TRBV10-3, with a possible D match to TRBD2 (5 bases). CDR3 length equals 13 residues. V was pared by 6 bases and J by 3 bases, with 12 bases between. CDR1 is ENHRY, CDR2 SYGVKD, per germline. The CDR3 region has the DNA TGTGCCATCAGCCCCGGACTCTACTACGAGCAGTACTTC. Translated, it gives CAISPGLYYEQYF.

The chain uses TRBV29-1 and TRBJ2-1; 9 bases are a match to TRBD2. V dropped 2 bases and J dropped 9; count of bases not matched to a gene: 8. The germline gives CDR1 SQVTM, CDR2 ANQGSEA. This CDR3 has 14 amino acids. CDR3: CSVEFRREGPEQFF. The CDR3 DNA reads TGCAGCGTTGAATTCCGGCGGGAGGGACCTGAGCAGTTCTTC.

This chain uses TRBV11-2 with TRBJ2-1, with D perhaps matching TRBD1 (6 bases). Germline loops: CDR1 SGHAT, CDR2 FQNNGV. Trimming removed 4 bases from V and 8 bases from J, with 15 bases in between. This CDR3 is 14 amino acids long. In DNA form, the CDR3 reads TGTGCCAGCAGCTCCACAGGGAGATGGGATGAGCAGTTCTTC. It yields the protein CASSSTGRWDEQFF.

The chain combines TRBV5-1 with TRBJ2-1, with 8 bases lining up with TRBD2. The ends lost 4 bases at V and 8 bases at J; junction bases unmatched: 11. Germline lookup yields CDR1 SGHRS and CDR2 YFSETQ. The CDR3 is 15 amino acids. The CDR3 loop is CASSPRAGAGYEQFF. The CDR3 nucleotides are TGCGCCAGCAGCCCCCGAGCGGGGGCGGGTTATGAGCAGTTCTTC.

The chain combines TRBV11-2 with TRBJ2-7; the D is unclear. V was cut by 4 bases and J by 11 bases, with 15 bases left in between. Germline CDR1 reads SGHAT; CDR2 reads FQNNGV. The CDR3 is made up of 12 amino acids. The CDR3 here is CASSSPFELEYF. The CDR3 region has the DNA TGTGCCAGCAGCTCCCCATTTGAGCTGGAGTACTTC.

This clonotype was seen at least ten times. The chain uses TRBV7-7 and TRBJ2-2; D uncertain. The CDR3 is 13 amino acids. Trimming took off 0 bases at V and 8 bases at J, with 7 bases between the two ends. Germline loops: CDR1 SSHAT, CDR2 FNYEAQ (reference sequence). The CDR3 spells CASSLAPSGELFF. CDR3 in DNA: TGTGCCAGCAGCTTAGCGCCGTCTGGGGAGCTGTTTTTT.

V and J are TRBV7-2 and TRBJ2-7; 7 nucleotides line up with TRBD2. There are 14 residues in the CDR3. Germline CDR1 SGHTA, CDR2 FQGNSA. V shed 4 bases, J shed 2 bases, and the junction held 5 bases outside the gene matches. CDR3: CASSSGRGTYEQYF. The CDR3 region has the DNA TGTGCCAGCAGCTCAGGGCGGGGGACCTACGAGCAGTACTTC.

This clonotype was seen ten or more times. V gene TRBV12-3 or TRBV12-4 combines with J gene TRBJ2-3; D uncertain. The CDR3 runs to 13 residues. Trimming stripped 3 bases from V and 4 bases from J, with 8 bases between. CDR3 loop: CASSFSRADTQYF. CDR3 DNA sequence: TGTGCCAGCAGTTTTTCTCGCGCAGATACGCAGTATTTT.